This T cell receptor beta chain was identified during a study of blood T cell repertoires in COVID-19. Study in general: Samples of COVID-19 (acute and convalescent) were obtained from the United States, Italy and Spain.

In the study's own analysis: Scientists estimated how many nucleated cells there were by amplifying reference gene primers. The repertoire was sequenced with immunoSEQ multiplex PCR; TCRdb's copy has only in-frame clones and lacks some. That table furnishes V, J and clone size, whereas the DNA furnished D and trimming. The repertoire holds some 270,000 clones, with approximately 83% as singletons. Deletions cut 4 bases from V and 2 bases from J, with 9 bases between. The CDR3 is made up of 13 amino acids. The germline gives CDR1 SGDLS, CDR2 YYNGEE. The chain carries TRBV9 and TRBJ2-5; D is possibly TRBD2 (5 bases). The sequence came from a woman aged 70-85 years with acute or convalescent COVID-19. The sequencing input was peripheral blood. CDR3 coding DNA: TGTGCCAGCAGCAACAGCGGTCAAGAGACCCAGTACTTC. This gives the protein CASSNSGQETQYF.